These 32 T cell receptor beta chains came from one sample sequenced in a study of cytomegalovirus exposure and HLA in healthy donors. Amplification used 60 Vbeta primers and 13 Jbeta primers. Sequencing was performed with immunoSEQ multiplex PCR; in TCRdb, only in-frame clones are kept and a portion is missing. The sample includes around 190,000 clones, less than 85% of them seen just once. Specimen: PBMCs. The receptors originated from a man in his forties in good health and CMV-seronegative.

The chain carries TRBV29-1 and TRBJ2-5; a possible D gene is TRBD2 (5 bases). The J call is uncertain, as TRBJ2-7 better fits the DNA end. The CDR3 totals 13 residues. CDR1 and CDR2 from the germline V gene are SQVTM and ANQGSEA. CDR3 in DNA: TGCAGCGTTGAGTCAGCGGAGTCCTACGAGCAGTACTTC. This translates into CSVESAESYEQYF.

This chain connects TRBV2 to TRBJ2-5; D may be TRBD1 (6 bases). The CDR3 is 15 amino acids. V lost 7 bases and J 0 bases, leaving 15 bases between the germline ends. In germline, CDR1 is SNHLY, CDR2 FYNNEI. CDR3 sequence: CASTGLGTYQETQYF. The CDR3 DNA sequence: TGTGCCAGCACGGGGCTCGGGACATACCAAGAGACCCAGTACTTC.

The chain couples TRBV10-2 to TRBJ2-7; tentatively, D is TRBD1 (5 bases). Trimming pared 0 bases from V and 4 bases from J, leaving 13 bases between. The CDR3 runs 15 residues. Germline V lookup: CDR1 WSHSY, CDR2 SAAADI. CDR3 residues: CASSESIGVLYEQYF. DNA for the CDR3: TGCGCCAGCAGTGAGTCGATAGGGGTCCTGTACGAGCAGTACTTC.

The chain combines TRBV5-1 with TRBJ2-3; unclear D gene. The germline V gene encodes CDR1 SGHRS and CDR2 YFSETQ. Trimming removed 1 base at V and 5 bases at J, with 14 bases between. The length of the CDR3 is 15 residues. The CDR3 sequence: CASSLLVSTGDTQYF. In DNA form, the CDR3 reads TGCGCCAGCAGCTTGTTAGTTTCGACGGGAGATACGCAGTATTTT.

J is TRBJ2-5 and V is TRBV7-9; 16 nucleotides align to TRBD2. The CDR3 has 15 residues. V shed 6 bases, J shed 5 bases, and the junction held 3 bases outside the gene matches. Germline V gives CDR1 SEHNR, CDR2 FQNEAQ (reference sequence). The DNA for the CDR3 is TGTGCCAGCAGTAAGGGACTAGCGGGAGGGGAGACCCAGTACTTC. Translated: CASSKGLAGGETQYF.

The chain combines TRBV6-5 with TRBJ1-1; 7 positions match TRBD1. The CDR3 loop spans 14 amino acids. Losses at the gene ends were 4 bases for V and 4 bases for J; bases not matched to a gene: 6. Germline CDR1 and CDR2: MNHEY and SVGAGI. The DNA for the CDR3 is TGTGCCAGCAGTTCAGACAGGGACGCCACTGAAGCTTTCTTT. Protein sequence: CASSSDRDATEAFF.

This clone was found a few times. The rearrangement links TRBV6-4 to TRBJ1-1, with TRBD1 as a possible D gene (5 bases). Trimming took 6 bases from V and 5 from J, leaving 16 bases between them. The V gene's germline CDR1 is MRHNA and CDR2 SNTAGT. The CDR3 has 14 residues. This chain's CDR3 is CASSATPGETEAFF. The CDR3 bases are TGTGCCAGCAGCGCTACCCCGGGGGAGACTGAAGCTTTCTTT.

This chain links TRBV7-9 with TRBJ1-5; 8 positions match TRBD1. The CDR3 runs to 14 residues. The germline CDR1 and CDR2 sequences are SEHNR and FQNEAQ (reference sequence). V gave up 5 bases and J gave up 5 bases; unmatched junction bases: 5. The CDR3 sequence: CASSPGTGHQPQHF. The CDR3 region has the DNA TGTGCCAGCAGCCCCGGGACAGGCCATCAGCCCCAGCATTTT.

This clone has just a few counts. The chain couples TRBV7-9 to TRBJ1-2; D unclear. The CDR3 spans 14 residues. The germline CDR1 and CDR2 sequences are SEHNR and FQNEAQ (reference sequence). V gave up 6 bases and J gave up 3 bases, with 14 bases separating them. This CDR3 is CASRHVEAYYGYTF. The CDR3 region has the DNA TGTGCCAGCAGGCACGTCGAGGCTTACTATGGCTACACCTTC.

This chain joins TRBV20-1 and TRBJ1-3; no reliable D call. The CDR3 spans 11 residues. V lost 5 bases, J lost 5 bases, and 7 bases lay in between. Germline assignment: CDR1 DFQATT and CDR2 SNEGSKA (reference sequence). The CDR3 sequence: CSASDRNTIYF. In DNA form, the CDR3 reads TGCAGTGCTTCAGATCGAAACACCATATATTTT.

This clone is a singleton in its sample. The V call is TRBV7-2, the J call TRBJ2-2, with 7 bases fitting TRBD1. CDR3 length equals 15 residues. Germline V gives CDR1 SGHTA, CDR2 FQGNSA. The trim removed 5 bases at V and 0 bases at J, leaving 3 bases unmatched. As DNA, the CDR3 is TGTGCCAGCAGCCCCGGGACAGCGAACACCGGGGAGCTGTTTTTT. Protein: CASSPGTANTGELFF.

The chain combines TRBV15 with TRBJ2-7; TRBD1 aligns across 8 bases. CDR3 size: 16 residues. Germline V gives CDR1 LNHNV, CDR2 YYDKDF (reference sequence). V shed 0 bases and J 6 bases; nucleotides not matched to a gene: 10. The CDR3 loop reads CATSREGPQGAGEQYF. In DNA form, the CDR3 reads TGTGCCACCAGCAGAGAGGGTCCTCAGGGGGCTGGCGAGCAGTACTTC. Based on the CDR3 plus reference TRBV15 and TRBJ2-7, the full variable domain is DAMVIQNPRYQVTQFGKPVTLSCSQTLNHNVMYWYQQKSSQAPKLLFHYYDKDFNNEADTPDNFQSRRPNTSFCFLDIRSPGLGDTAMYLCATSREGPQGAGEQYFGPGTRLTVT.

The chain carries TRBV5-4 and TRBJ1-6; 9 bases agree with TRBD1. Germline CDR1 SGHNT, CDR2 YYREEE (reference sequence). With V trimmed by 4 bases and J by 8 bases, 7 bases remained unmatched. This CDR3 spans 15 amino acids. Here the CDR3 DNA reads TGTGCCAGCAGCGGGGGACAGGGAGAGTATTCACCCCTCCACTTT. This encodes CASSGGQGEYSPLHF.

The chain combines TRBV4-3 with TRBJ2-3; perhaps TRBD1 as D (5 bases). The CDR3 is 15 amino acids. V lost 3 bases, J lost 2 bases, and 12 bases lay in between. Germline-derived CDR1 and CDR2 are LGHNA and YSLEER. CDR3: CASSQGQLNTDTQYF. CDR3 nucleotides: TGCGCCAGCAGCCAGGGGCAGCTTAACACAGATACGCAGTATTTT.

The rearrangement uses TRBV10-3 and TRBJ1-4; 7 bases align to TRBD1. After removal of 0 bases from V and 5 bases from J, the junction contained 3 bases not matched to a gene. Looked up from germline, CDR1 is ENHRY and CDR2 is SYGVKD. The length of the CDR3 is 15 residues. The CDR3 protein is CAISESVTGNEKLFF. The CDR3, as DNA: TGTGCCATCAGTGAGTCAGTGACAGGGAATGAAAAACTGTTTTTT.

This chain uses TRBV7-9 with TRBJ2-5; 7 nucleotides align to TRBD1. Trimming took 6 bases from V and 7 from J; bases not matched to a gene: 8. CDR1 is SEHNR, CDR2 FQNEAQ, per germline (reference sequence). CDR3 length equals 13 residues. CDR3 bases: TGTGCCAGCAGACGCGGACAGGATGGGACCCAGTACTTC. Its translation is CASRRGQDGTQYF.

This clone was counted a single time. This chain connects TRBV9 to TRBJ2-2, with D perhaps TRBD1 (6 bases). Germline CDR1 SGDLS, CDR2 YYNGEE. The V end lost 4 bases, the J end lost 4 bases, and 20 bases lay between the germline ends. The length of the CDR3 is 17 residues. The chain's CDR3 is CASSKQGRRQFTGELFF. The CDR3 DNA reads as TGTGCCAGCAGCAAACAGGGACGCCGTCAATTCACCGGGGAGCTGTTTTTT.

The J gene is TRBJ2-5, the V gene TRBV11-2; D call uncertain. V dropped 1 base and J dropped 2 bases, with 5 bases sitting between them. Germline CDR1 reads SGHAT; CDR2 reads FQNNGV. CDR3 length: 13 amino acids. CDR3 in DNA: TGTGCCAGCAGCTTAGCCTTACAAGAGACCCAGTACTTC. Its translation: CASSLALQETQYF.

The chain employs TRBV29-1 and TRBJ2-7; 7 bases line up with TRBD1. The V and J ends lost 6 bases and 5 bases, in that order; junction bases with no gene match: 7. This CDR3 is 12 amino acids long. Germline V lookup: CDR1 SQVTM, CDR2 ANQGSEA. CDR3 in DNA: TGCAGCGTAAGGACAGGTGTGGACGAGCAGTACTTC. Translation gives CSVRTGVDEQYF.

The chain is built from TRBV18 and TRBJ2-7; TRBD1 matches 9 bases. The germline V gene encodes CDR1 KGHSH and CDR2 LQKENI. The J segment lost 5 bases and the V segment lost 3 bases, leaving 2 bases of the junction unmatched. The CDR3 consists of 13 residues. The CDR3 DNA sequence: TGTGCCAGCTCACCTACAGGGGGCGACGAGCAGTACTTC. Its translation: CASSPTGGDEQYF.

This clone turned up a few times. V and J are TRBV27 and TRBJ1-4, with TRBD1 as a possible D gene (5 bases). There are 14 residues in the CDR3. Looked up from germline, CDR1 is MNHEY and CDR2 is SMNVEV (reference sequence). Between the trimmed V and J ends, which lost 6 bases and 0 bases, there was a span of 8 bases. The chain's CDR3 is CASRRQSTNEKLFF. CDR3 in DNA: TGTGCCAGCAGGAGACAGTCAACTAATGAAAAACTGTTTTTT.

This clone has only one observation. The V gene is TRBV7-2, the J gene TRBJ2-5; tentative D call: TRBD1 (6 bases). CDR3 length: 16 amino acids. Germline values: CDR1 SGHTA, CDR2 FQGNSA. Trimming removed 0 bases from V and 5 bases from J, with 16 bases in between. Here the CDR3 reads CASSLARIRGWETQYF. The CDR3 DNA follows: TGTGCCAGCAGCTTAGCTCGGATCAGGGGTTGGGAGACCCAGTACTTC.

The chain combines TRBV7-8 with TRBJ2-1; TRBD1 agrees at 8 bases. Germline CDR1 reads SGHVS; CDR2 reads FQNEAQ. With V trimmed by 4 bases and J by 6 bases, 5 bases remained unmatched. CDR3 length: 14 amino acids. CDR3 DNA: TGTGCCAGCAGCTCCGATACAGGGGGCAATGAGCAGTTCTTC. Translation: CASSSDTGGNEQFF.

This clone has a handful of counts. This CDR3 reads CATVSGQGGYEQYF. CDR3 nucleotides: TGTGCCACCGTATCGGGACAGGGGGGATACGAGCAGTACTTC. The chain couples TRBV10-3 to TRBJ2-7; 11 positions agree with TRBD1. The length of the CDR3 is 14 residues. Germline V gene data show CDR1 as ENHRY and CDR2 as SYGVKD. V dropped 10 bases and J dropped 4; count of bases not matched to a gene: 9.

V usage is TRBV7-3 and J usage is TRBJ2-2; 7 bases are a match to TRBD2. Trimming cost V 8 bases and J 5 bases; bases outside gene matches: 8. The CDR3 spans 14 residues. Germline CDR1 is SGHTA and CDR2 is FQGTGA. This CDR3 reads CASAELAYTGELFF. CDR3 DNA sequence: TGTGCCAGCGCGGAACTAGCGTATACCGGGGAGCTGTTTTTT. Full variable domain (remainder filled in from reference TRBV7-3 and TRBJ2-2): GAGVSQTPSNKVTEKGKYVELRCDPISGHTALYWYRQSLGQGPEFLIYFQGTGAADDSGLPNDRFFAVRPEGSVSTLKIQRTERGDSAVYLCASAELAYTGELFFGEGSRLTVL.

The chain carries TRBV9 and TRBJ2-2, with 11 bases lining up with TRBD1. Germline loops: CDR1 SGDLS, CDR2 YYNGEE. This CDR3 spans 16 amino acids. The trim removed 4 bases at V and 5 bases at J, leaving 7 bases unmatched. The CDR3 reads CASSRGTGGRTGELFF. Written as DNA, the CDR3 is TGTGCCAGCAGCCGTGGGACAGGGGGAAGGACCGGGGAGCTGTTTTTT.

The chain employs TRBV6-1 and TRBJ2-3, with D unclear. Trimming pared 3 bases from V and 3 bases from J, leaving 10 bases between. Germline V gives CDR1 MNHNS, CDR2 SASEGT. The CDR3 covers 14 residues. The DNA of the CDR3 is TGTGCCAGCAGTGATGCGGTTTTGACAGATACGCAGTATTTT. Translating gives CASSDAVLTDTQYF.

A word on this clone: Other DNA sequences in the same sample also yield this CDR3. The genes are TRBV2 and TRBJ1-6; D is perhaps TRBD1 (5 bases). CDR3 length: 15 residues. Germline CDR1 and CDR2: SNHLY and FYNNEI. Trimming removed 6 bases at V and 6 bases at J, with 15 bases between. As DNA, the CDR3 is TGTGCCAGCAGAGGAGAAGGGAGGGGTAATTCACCCCTCCACTTT. This codes for CASRGEGRGNSPLHF.

The V gene is TRBV6-4, the J gene TRBJ1-5; possibly TRBD1 for D (5 bases). V was trimmed by 0 bases and J by 0 bases, leaving 12 bases between them. This CDR3 spans 17 amino acids. Per the germline V gene, CDR1 is MRHNA and CDR2 is SNTAGT. The CDR3 is CASSDSGQNYSNQPQHF. CDR3 bases: TGTGCCAGCAGTGACTCGGGGCAGAACTATAGCAATCAGCCCCAGCATTTT.

The genes are TRBV6-6 and TRBJ1-6; 10 nucleotides agree with TRBD1. The CDR3 runs to 16 residues. The ends lost 5 bases at V and 10 bases at J; junction bases unmatched: 11. The germline V gene encodes CDR1 MNHNY and CDR2 SVGAGI (reference sequence). CDR3 amino acids: CASSPPGQGKGSPLHF. Here the CDR3 DNA reads TGTGCCAGCAGTCCCCCGGGACAGGGGAAAGGATCACCCCTCCACTTT.

J is TRBJ2-5 and V is TRBV5-1; 9 nucleotides match TRBD1. This CDR3 has 15 amino acids. V trimming: 4 bases; J trimming: 4 bases; junction bases outside the gene matches: 8. In germline, CDR1 is SGHRS, CDR2 YFSETQ. The CDR3 DNA is TGCGCCAGCAGCCCGGGACAGGGTAACGCAGAGACCCAGTACTTC. Encoded protein: CASSPGQGNAETQYF. The full variable domain, with the rest looked up from reference TRBV5-1 and TRBJ2-5, is KAGVTQTPRYLIKTRGQQVTLSCSPISGHRSVSWYQQTPGQGLQFLFEYFSETQRNKGNFPGRFSGRQFSNSRSEMNVSTLELGDSALYLCASSPGQGNAETQYFGPGTRLLVL.

This rearrangement joins TRBV19 to TRBJ2-3; possibly TRBD2 for D (5 bases). CDR3 length: 15 amino acids. V lost 7 bases and J 1 base, leaving 15 bases between the germline ends. Looked up from germline, CDR1 is LNHDA and CDR2 is SQIVND (reference sequence). CDR3 residues: CASTPRASGTDTQYF. The CDR3, as DNA: TGTGCCAGTACCCCGCGGGCCTCAGGCACAGATACGCAGTATTTT.